This T cell receptor (beta chain) was sequenced for a study of cytomegalovirus exposure and HLA in healthy donors. Germline CDR1 SNHLY, CDR2 FYNNEI. This CDR3 spans 14 amino acids. J was trimmed by 7 bases and V by 5 bases; bases with no gene match: 7. Comments on this clone: Antigen unknown.

Overall study results and limits: Most observed TCR sequences were rare, whereas some public TCRs were detected in many donors.

TCRdb keeps only in-frame clones here, not all; method: immunoSEQ multiplex PCR. This table has around 130,000 clones, about 90% appearing once. The V gene is TRBV2, the J gene TRBJ1-5; 8 bases are a match to TRBD1. Sequencing used PBMCs. The sequence derives from a man aged 30 to 39 in good health and CMV-seronegative. As DNA, the CDR3 is TGTGCCAGCAGTATAGACAGGGGCAGCCAGCCCCAGCATTTT. Amino acids: CASSIDRGSQPQHF.